Sequencing of this T cell receptor (beta chain) was carried out in a study of OX40 agonist ivuxolimab in advanced cancers. Study information: A history of anti-PD-1, anti-PD-L1 or anti-CTLA-4 therapy was acceptable, and 40% to 45% had some.

This CDR3 region has 12 residues. Germline CDR1 is LNHDA and CDR2 is SQIVND (reference sequence). V was pared by 7 bases and J by 4 bases, with 10 bases between. The method was immunoSEQ multiplex PCR; TCRdb's version includes in-frame clones alone and lacks a portion of them. The data contain under 85,000 clones, roughly 87% of them singletons. Study-wide findings and caveats: The mean number of expanded clones was higher in CD8+ T cells than in CD4+.

At cycle 4 day 1, cycle 7 day 1, and baseline, blood was sampled. A note on this clone: Its antigen remains unknown.

This sample comprised CD4+ or CD8+ T cells sorted from blood, obtained in a trial of the OX40 agonist ivuxolimab. This TCR came from an adult with an advanced solid tumor such as melanoma, head and neck, liver or kidney cancer. The chain is built from TRBV19 and TRBJ2-5; D may be TRBD1 (5 bases). The chain's CDR3 is CASKGAGETQYF. The CDR3 nucleotides read TGTGCCAGTAAAGGGGCCGGAGAGACCCAGTACTTC.